This note documents a single T cell receptor beta chain sequence. Its antigen is not known. V was trimmed by 4 bases and J by 2 bases, leaving 12 bases between them. Germline V gene lookup returns CDR1 SGHRS and CDR2 YFSETQ. CDR3 length: 14 amino acids. This entry comes from a study of OX40 agonist ivuxolimab in advanced cancers. Background on the study: The dose of intravenous ivuxolimab that patients received every 2 weeks ranged from 0.01 to 10 mg/kg. Head and neck, renal cell, melanoma or hepatocellular carcinoma were the cancers that dose-escalation patients had. A male proportion of 70% to 90% was recorded, with mean age around 55 years and range about 20 to 90.

Clones were read by immunoSEQ multiplex PCR, and TCRdb kept only the in-frame ones, dropping some. The sample comprises tens of thousands of clones, around 82% of which are singletons, and around 2.8% rests with the top ten. Study-level points and caveats: Circulating CD4+ and CD8+ T cells showed clonal expansion by week 6 at 0.1 to 3.0 mg/kg.

This receptor was taken from an adult with an advanced solid tumor such as melanoma, head and neck, liver or kidney cancer. The gene calls are TRBV5-1 and TRBJ1-1; maybe TRBD1 (6 bases). The sample here was CD4+ or CD8+ T cells sorted from blood, taken in a trial of the OX40 agonist ivuxolimab. CDR3 protein: CASSTSDRNTEAFF. CDR3 sequence (DNA): TGCGCCAGCAGCACCTCGGACAGAAACACTGAAGCTTTCTTT. Variable domain in full (rest from reference TRBV5-1 and TRBJ1-1): KAGVTQTPRYLIKTRGQQVTLSCSPISGHRSVSWYQQTPGQGLQFLFEYFSETQRNKGNFPGRFSGRQFSNSRSEMNVSTLELGDSALYLCASSTSDRNTEAFFGQGTRLTVV.